Following are 23 T cell receptor beta chains from one sample sequenced in a study of human T cells and chemical hapten exposure. TCRdb redid the calling of the RACE reads with MiXCR, one entry per CDR3 protein. Among about 120,000 distinct CDR3 sequences, approximately 15% were seen once, and the ten largest hold 2.5% to 3%. Sample time point: pre-sensitization, week 0. Treatment here: therapeutic diphenylcyclopropenone sensitization with weekly scalp DPC. Material: whole blood, obtained in connection with sensitization to the hapten diphenylcyclopropenone (DPC). All receptors derive from a woman younger than 35 with alopecia areata. Some clones in this sample may be carry-over from other donors' samples.

The rearrangement joins TRBV6-2 or TRBV6-3 to TRBJ2-7, with TRBD1 matching over 8 bases. The CDR3 sequence is 13 residues long. Germline values: CDR1 MNHEY, CDR2 SVGEGT. J lost 0 bases, V lost 7 bases, and 2 bases had no gene match. The CDR3 reads CASNTGGSYEQYF. The DNA for the CDR3 is TGTGCCAGCAACACAGGGGGCTCCTACGAGCAGTACTTC.

The chain carries TRBV7-9 and TRBJ2-1, with D possibly TRBD1 on 6 matching bases. The germline V gene has CDR1 SEHNR and CDR2 FQNEAQ (reference sequence). The CDR3 spans 12 residues. The V and J ends lost 5 bases and 6 bases respectively, with 8 bases between them. In DNA, the CDR3 is TGTGCCAGCAGCCCGGACAGCAATGAGCAGTTCTTC. It specifies CASSPDSNEQFF.

The sample holds many counts of this clonotype. This chain joins TRBV20-1 and TRBJ2-3; 13 nucleotides agree with TRBD2. Germline V gene data show CDR1 as DFQATT and CDR2 as SNEGSKA (reference sequence). V lost 3 bases and J lost 4; bases outside the gene matches: 7. This CDR3 is 16 amino acids long. CDR3 bases: TGCAGTGCTAGCGGACTAGCGGGGGAGATGGCAGATACGCAGTATTTT. This codes for CSASGLAGEMADTQYF.

V usage is TRBV20-1 and J usage is TRBJ2-5; 12 bases map to TRBD2. This CDR3 comprises 19 residues. The germline V gene has CDR1 DFQATT and CDR2 SNEGSKA (reference sequence). The V and J ends lost 0 bases and 0 bases, in that order; junction bases with no gene match: 11. The CDR3 here is CSARDPGTSGPEYQETQYF. The CDR3, as DNA: TGCAGTGCTAGAGATCCGGGGACTAGCGGGCCGGAGTACCAAGAGACCCAGTACTTC.

The chain uses TRBV28 and TRBJ2-1, with D perhaps matching TRBD1 (6 bases). Germline V gene lookup returns CDR1 MDHEN and CDR2 SYDVKM. With 2 bases removed from V and 12 bases from J, the gap between germline ends came to 11 bases. CDR3 length equals 12 residues. In DNA, the CDR3 is TGTGCCAGCAGTTTAAAGACAGGATCGCAGTTCTTC. Its protein product is CASSLKTGSQFF.

V is TRBV7-2 and J is TRBJ1-4, with unresolved D. The CDR3 runs to 14 residues. Between the trimmed V and J ends, which lost 5 bases and 4 bases, there was a span of 11 bases. Germline CDR1 and CDR2: SGHTA and FQGNSA. The CDR3, as DNA: TGTGCCAGCAGCCAACAGAACCATAATGAAAAACTGTTTTTT. Translation: CASSQQNHNEKLFF.

V gene TRBV6-1 combines with J gene TRBJ2-1, with no clear D. CDR1 and CDR2 (germline): MNHNS, SASEGT. The V end lost 3 bases, the J end lost 4 bases, and 10 bases lay between the germline ends. The CDR3 runs 14 residues. The CDR3: CASSDVSPYNEQFF. The CDR3 bases are TGTGCCAGCAGTGACGTCAGTCCTTACAATGAGCAGTTCTTC.

This clonotype was seen only a few times. This chain links TRBV4-2 with TRBJ2-1; no clear D. V shed 8 bases and J shed 2 bases, with 19 bases lying between them. From germline, CDR1 is LGHNA and CDR2 YNFKEQ. The CDR3 has 16 amino acids. The CDR3 loop is CASPPPTIKAYNEQFF. The CDR3 bases are TGTGCCAGCCCCCCCCCCACTATCAAGGCCTACAATGAGCAGTTCTTC.

The V gene is TRBV9, the J gene TRBJ2-1, with D perhaps given as TRBD1 or TRBD2 (5 bases each). This CDR3 comprises 15 residues. The V end was cut by 0 bases, the J end by 3 bases, with 10 bases between. Germline lookup yields CDR1 SGDLS and CDR2 YYNGEE. The CDR3 protein is CASSVVGVFYNEQFF. The CDR3 bases are TGTGCCAGCAGCGTAGTGGGGGTCTTCTACAATGAGCAGTTCTTC.

This clonotype appeared many times. The chain employs TRBV6-1 and TRBJ2-7, with D possibly matching TRBD1 (5 bases). Trimming removed 5 bases at V and 1 base at J, with 18 bases between. Germline V gene lookup returns CDR1 MNHNS and CDR2 SASEGT. This CDR3 is built from 16 residues. This CDR3 is CASSSSRGQLSYEQYF. The CDR3, as DNA: TGTGCCAGCAGTTCGTCACGTGGACAATTATCCTACGAGCAGTACTTC.

This chain links TRBV28 with TRBJ1-1; D ambiguous. The V and J ends lost 5 bases and 4 bases respectively, with 5 bases between them. CDR1 MDHEN and CDR2 SYDVKM come from the germline V gene. CDR3 length: 11 amino acids. The CDR3 nucleotides are TGTGCCAGCAGTGCAGGCACTGAAGCTTTCTTT. Its translation is CASSAGTEAFF.

This clonotype was counted only a few times. The gene calls are TRBV28 and TRBJ2-7; D not certain. Deletions cut 10 bases from V and 1 base from J, with 20 bases between. CDR3 length: 15 amino acids. Germline values: CDR1 MDHEN, CDR2 SYDVKM. CDR3 coding DNA: TGTGCCACCACACCCCTCTTCACGGATTCCTACGAGCAGTACTTC. This sequence encodes CATTPLFTDSYEQYF.

This clonotype appeared many times. The rearrangement uses TRBV25-1 and TRBJ2-5, with 10 positions matching TRBD2. CDR3 length: 16 amino acids. The V segment lost 1 base and the J segment 5 bases; nucleotides outside the gene matches: 7. CDR1 and CDR2 (germline): MGHDK, SYGVNS. CDR3 residues: CASSESRLAGVETQYF. Written as DNA, the CDR3 is TGTGCCAGCAGTGAATCCCGCCTAGCGGGGGTGGAGACCCAGTACTTC.

Turning to this clonotype: One junction end disagrees with the germline gene, perhaps due to a read error. V gene TRBV28 combines with J gene TRBJ2-7; D ambiguous. Germline CDR1 and CDR2: MDHEN and SYDVKM. This CDR3 spans 10 amino acids. The CDR3 DNA sequence: TGTGTCAGCAGCTTAGGGGAGCAGTACTTC. It translates to CVSSLGEQYF.

This clonotype was counted between two and nine times. CDR3 amino acids: CASSYVFGLYF. The CDR3 coding sequence is TGTGCCAGCAGTTACGTTTTCGGACTGTACTTC. The gene calls are TRBV6-2 or TRBV6-3 and TRBJ2-7, with D maybe TRBD2 (5 bases). The CDR3 is made up of 11 amino acids. Between the trimmed V and J ends, which lost 2 bases and 12 bases, there was a span of 11 bases. Germline values: CDR1 MNHEY, CDR2 SVGEGT.

This clonotype has just a few counts. The chain couples TRBV20-1 to TRBJ2-2; 7 bases map to TRBD1. V lost 1 base to trimming and J lost 6 bases; unmatched junction nucleotides: 5. The CDR3 runs 14 residues. Germline values: CDR1 DFQATT, CDR2 SNEGSKA (reference sequence). CDR3 protein: CSARGQGLPGELFF. The CDR3 region has the DNA TGCAGTGCTAGAGGACAGGGTCTCCCCGGGGAGCTGTTTTTT.

This chain connects TRBV27 to TRBJ1-1; 7 nucleotides match TRBD1. This CDR3 is built from 13 residues. V shed 3 bases, J shed 7 bases, and the junction held 5 bases outside the gene matches. Germline-derived CDR1 and CDR2 are MNHEY and SMNVEV (reference sequence). CDR3 protein: CASSFDRAGEAFF. DNA of the CDR3: TGTGCCAGCAGTTTTGACAGGGCGGGTGAAGCTTTCTTT.

This rearrangement joins TRBV21-1 to TRBJ2-3; the table's D call TRBD1 went unverified against the DNA. TRBV21-1 is listed as a pseudogene. The CDR3 has 15 amino acids. The CDR3 DNA reads as TGTGCCAGCAGCAACCGGACAGGGAATTCGGATACGCAGTATTTT. Its translation: CASSNRTGNSDTQYF.

The CDR3 DNA is TGTGCCAGCAGTTACCAAGCACAGGGTAGCGAGCAGTACTTC. Translating it yields CASSYQAQGSEQYF. This chain connects TRBV6-6 to TRBJ2-7; D is possibly TRBD1 (6 bases). This CDR3 region has 14 residues. In germline, CDR1 is MNHNY, CDR2 SVGAGI (reference sequence). Trimming took off 2 bases at V and 6 bases at J, with 14 bases between the two ends.

This clonotype has more than one count but fewer than ten. The gene calls are TRBV19 and TRBJ2-3, with D possibly being TRBD1 (5 bases). Germline CDR1 is LNHDA and CDR2 is SQIVND (reference sequence). Trimming shortened V by 3 bases and J by 2 bases, and 9 bases separated the two germline ends. The CDR3 contains 14 residues. CDR3 region: CASSMGRITDTQYF. Written as DNA, the CDR3 is TGTGCCAGTAGTATGGGGCGGATCACAGATACGCAGTATTTT.

The chain couples TRBV20-1 to TRBJ2-1; 7 positions match TRBD2. The CDR3 consists of 12 residues. After removal of 6 bases from V and 4 bases from J, the junction contained 3 bases not matched to a gene. Germline assignment: CDR1 DFQATT and CDR2 SNEGSKA (reference sequence). This CDR3 is CSARDYYNEQFF. CDR3 sequence (DNA): TGCAGTGCGAGGGACTATTACAATGAGCAGTTCTTC.

This chain uses TRBV6-2 or TRBV6-3 with TRBJ1-1; D might be TRBD1 (5 bases). With 5 bases removed from V and 2 bases from J, the gap between germline ends came to 15 bases. Per germline, CDR1 MNHEY and CDR2 SVGEGT. CDR3 length: 15 residues. In DNA form, the CDR3 reads TGTGCCAGCAGTCAAGGTCGGCGGGGCAACACTGAAGCTTTCTTT. This translates into CASSQGRRGNTEAFF.

This clonotype has only a few counts. The rearrangement links TRBV19 to TRBJ2-2; D possibly corresponds to TRBD1 (6 bases). Germline values: CDR1 LNHDA, CDR2 SQIVND (reference sequence). Trimming removed 2 bases at V and 3 bases at J, with 10 bases between. The CDR3 covers 15 residues. CDR3 DNA sequence: TGTGCCAGTAGTATACAGGGGCGCGACACCGGGGAGCTGTTTTTT. Translation gives CASSIQGRDTGELFF.